These 9 T cell receptor beta chains were all obtained from the same sample, sequenced in a study of blood T cell repertoires in COVID-19. Profiling relied on immunoSEQ multiplex PCR, and the TCRdb table lists in-frame clones only, not all of them. The sample shows 87,000 or so clones, about 90% of them seen only once. Material for sequencing was peripheral blood. The source is a human donor with acute or convalescent COVID-19. The donor label of this sample is uncertain.

This chain links TRBV28 with TRBJ1-5; a weak D match, TRBD1 (6 bases). The germline gives CDR1 MDHEN, CDR2 SYDVKM. V shed 6 bases and J shed 3 bases, with 9 bases lying between them. This CDR3 spans 13 amino acids. The DNA of the CDR3 is TGTGCCAGCAGAAGGGACACCAATCAGCCCCAGCATTTT. As protein: CASRRDTNQPQHF.

The chain employs TRBV5-1 and TRBJ1-6, with D hard to call. This CDR3 has 15 amino acids. Germline lookup yields CDR1 SGHRS and CDR2 YFSETQ. The V gene lost 2 bases and the J gene lost 7 bases, with 13 bases spanning the gap. The CDR3 spells CASSLEGVANSPLHF. The CDR3, as DNA: TGCGCCAGCAGCTTAGAGGGAGTGGCGAATTCACCCCTCCACTTT.

This clone appeared a few times. The chain couples TRBV6-5 to TRBJ1-2, with unresolved D. V was pared by 2 bases and J by 0 bases, with 10 bases between. This CDR3 is built from 15 residues. CDR1 and CDR2 from the germline V gene are MNHEY and SVGAGI. CDR3 coding DNA: TGTGCCAGCAGTTACCTGTCGCCAGCTAACTATGGCTACACCTTC. Residues: CASSYLSPANYGYTF.

This chain joins TRBV29-1 and TRBJ2-3, with 7 positions matching TRBD1. V lost 8 bases to trimming and J lost 5 bases; unmatched junction nucleotides: 16. This CDR3 comprises 15 residues. Germline lookup yields CDR1 SQVTM and CDR2 ANQGSEA. CDR3 sequence reads: CSSLRTGRSGDTQYF. The CDR3 nucleotides read TGCAGCTCTCTGAGGACAGGAAGGTCCGGAGATACGCAGTATTTT.

In its sample, this clone was seen once. This CDR3 is CASSPRYNSPLHF. The CDR3 region has the DNA TGTGCCAGCAGCCCCCGTTATAATTCACCCCTCCACTTT. The chain combines TRBV6-5 with TRBJ1-6; D not resolved. CDR3 size: 13 residues. Trimming stripped 6 bases from V and 4 bases from J, with 7 bases between. The germline V gene encodes CDR1 MNHEY and CDR2 SVGAGI.

CDR3 nucleotides: TGTGCCAGCTCGCTCGGATTCATGATGGAGGACATTCAGTACTTC. Encoded protein: CASSLGFMMEDIQYF. The rearrangement links TRBV2 to TRBJ2-4; D may be TRBD2 (5 bases). The CDR3 runs to 15 residues. Trimming cost V 8 bases and J 8 bases, with 22 bases left between them. Germline V CDR1 and CDR2: SNHLY, FYNNEI. The full variable domain, its missing parts supplied by reference TRBV2 and TRBJ2-4, is EPEVTQTPSHQVTQMGQEVILRCVPISNHLYFYWYRQILGQKVEFLVSFYNNEISEKSEIFDDQFSVERPDGSNFTLKIRSTKLEDSAMYFCASSLGFMMEDIQYFGAGTRLSVL.

This clone came up once. The identical CDR3 is also encoded by other nucleotide sequences in the sample. The chain uses TRBV3-1 (or the pseudogene TRBV3-2) and TRBJ2-1; D remains ambiguous. Germline V gene sequence: CDR1 LGHDT, CDR2 YNNKEL (reference sequence). V dropped 3 bases and J dropped 5 bases, with 5 bases sitting between them. The CDR3 has 12 amino acids. The CDR3 loop is CASSHLNNEQFF. The CDR3 nucleotides are TGTGCCAGCAGCCACCTAAACAATGAGCAGTTCTTC.

The chain employs TRBV29-1 and TRBJ1-2; D unresolved. The CDR3 is 11 amino acids. The V and J ends lost 2 bases and 8 bases respectively, with 9 bases between them. Germline assignment: CDR1 SQVTM and CDR2 ANQGSEA. CDR3 sequence (DNA): TGCAGCGTTGAAAGCGAATTGGGCTACACCTTC. Protein sequence: CSVESELGYTF.

The J gene is TRBJ2-3, the V gene TRBV6-4, with TRBD2 matching over 11 bases. CDR3 length: 16 amino acids. The trim removed 6 bases at V and 3 bases at J, leaving 8 bases unmatched. The V gene's germline CDR1 is MRHNA and CDR2 SNTAGT. CDR3 amino acids: CASRYSGGGWTDTQYF. CDR3 nucleotides: TGTGCCAGCAGATATAGCGGGGGGGGATGGACAGATACGCAGTATTTT.